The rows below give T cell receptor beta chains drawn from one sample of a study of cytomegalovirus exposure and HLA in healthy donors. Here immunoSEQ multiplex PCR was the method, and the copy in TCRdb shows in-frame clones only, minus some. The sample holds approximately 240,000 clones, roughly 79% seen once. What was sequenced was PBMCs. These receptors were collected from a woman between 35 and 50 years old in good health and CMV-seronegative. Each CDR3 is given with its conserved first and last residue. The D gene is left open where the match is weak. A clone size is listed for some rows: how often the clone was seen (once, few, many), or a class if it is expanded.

TGTGCCAGCAGCTTGAGTGTCGTCTGGCGCACAGATACGCAGTATTTT,CASSLSVVWRTDTQYF,TRBV5-8,TRBJ2-3,few,NA
TGTGCCAGCAGTACAAGGACGGGAACTTTCTTT,CASSTRTGTFF,TRBV6-6,TRBJ1-1,NA,NA
TGTGCAAGCCGGCGGGACCGTGATACGCAGTATTTT,CASRRDRDTQYF,TRBV7-2,TRBJ2-3,NA,NA
TGCGCCAGCAGGGGGGGTAATGAGCAGTTCTTC,CASRGGNEQFF,TRBV5-1,TRBJ2-1,NA,NA
TGTGCCAGCAGTGTACAGGGGAGGAAGGGGGGCTCCACAGATACGCAGTATTTT,CASSVQGRKGGSTDTQYF,TRBV6-1,TRBJ2-3,NA,NA
TGTGCCAGCAGCCGGGGACAGGGATCTTCTGAAGCTTTCTTT,CASSRGQGSSEAFF,TRBV6-5,TRBJ1-1,few,TRBD1
TGTGCCAGCAGACGAAACGAAAGGGAGCGTGAGACCCAGTACTTC,CASRRNERERETQYF,TRBV6-1,TRBJ2-5,NA,NA
TGTGCCTGGAGTCCCCAGGGTGGCTACACCTTC,CAWSPQGGYTF,TRBV30,TRBJ1-2,NA,NA
TGTGCCAGCAGCGTAGGGCTAGCAAGATCGTGGGAGACCCAGTACTTC,CASSVGLARSWETQYF,TRBV9,TRBJ2-5,NA,NA
TGTGCCAGCTCACCACCCCGGGAAGGAGTAGTAACTAATGAAAAACTGTTTTTT,CASSPPREGVVTNEKLFF,TRBV18,TRBJ1-4,NA,NA
TGCAGCGTTGTACGGGGGACAGTACACAATGAGCAGTTCTTC,CSVVRGTVHNEQFF,TRBV29-1,TRBJ2-1,NA,NA
TGTGCCAGCAGTGCACAGGGAGGGACTGAAGCTTTCTTT,CASSAQGGTEAFF,TRBV6-1,TRBJ1-1,NA,NA
TGTGCCAGCAGCCCTATGCTAGGGGAAAGGTACGCTTTCTTT,CASSPMLGERYAFF,TRBV7-9,TRBJ1-1,NA,NA
TGTGCCAGTACTCTATCCGGGACAGGGCTATCTGGGGCCAACGTCCTGACTTTC,CASTLSGTGLSGANVLTF,TRBV19,TRBJ2-6,few,TRBD1
TGTGCCTGGGGACAGGGGTTACCCACTGAAGCTTTCTTT,CAWGQGLPTEAFF,TRBV30,TRBJ1-1,NA,TRBD1
TGTGCCAGCAGCACGAGCCGGGACAGGTTCACAGATACGCAGTATTTT,CASSTSRDRFTDTQYF,TRBV5-6,TRBJ2-3,NA,TRBD1
TGTGCCAGCTCACCCCAACAGGGCGGAAGGGGCTACACCTTC,CASSPQQGGRGYTF,TRBV18,TRBJ1-2,NA,NA
TGTGCCAGCAGCTTGACGGGAGATACGCAGTATTTT,CASSLTGDTQYF,TRBV11-2,TRBJ2-3,NA,NA
TGTGCCAGCAGTGCGGACAGGGGAAGCACAGATACGCAGTATTTT,CASSADRGSTDTQYF,TRBV2,TRBJ2-3,NA,TRBD1
TGTGCCAGCAGCTTAGACCAGGGTCCCTACGAGCAGTACTTC,CASSLDQGPYEQYF,TRBV7-9,TRBJ2-7,NA,NA
TGTGCCAGTAGCCGGGATGGGCGGGCGGGCAATCAGCCCCAGCATTTT,CASSRDGRAGNQPQHF,TRBV19,TRBJ1-5,NA,NA
TGCGCCAGCAGCTTGGGGACAGGGGGCTATGGCTACACCTTC,CASSLGTGGYGYTF,TRBV5-1,TRBJ1-2,NA,TRBD1
TGTGCCAGCAGCGCGGGACAGGGAAACTACGAGCAGTACTTC,CASSAGQGNYEQYF,TRBV9,TRBJ2-7,NA,TRBD1
TGTGCCAGCAGCGGACTGACTGCGAACACTGAAGCTTTCTTT,CASSGLTANTEAFF,TRBV5-5,TRBJ1-1,few,NA
TGTGCCAGCAGCCCGTCCACAGTGGCCGGGGAGCTGTTTTTT,CASSPSTVAGELFF,TRBV7-2,TRBJ2-2,NA,NA
TGCAGCGTTGAGGGACTCCGCGAAAAGGGGACCCAGTACTTC,CSVEGLREKGTQYF,TRBV29-1,TRBJ2-5,NA,NA
TGTGCCAGCAGTCTTGACAGGTTGTATGGCTACACCTTC,CASSLDRLYGYTF,TRBV28,TRBJ1-2,NA,NA
TGTGCCAGTACCGATGGGGAGACCCAATATAGCAATCAGCCCCAGCATTTT,CASTDGETQYSNQPQHF,TRBV19,TRBJ1-5,NA,NA
TGTGCCAGCAGTTACCCCTCAGGGAATACCTACGAGCAGTACTTC,CASSYPSGNTYEQYF,TRBV6-6,TRBJ2-7,NA,NA
TGTGCCAGCAGTAAGGGACAGGGGTTGCCCGGGGAGCTGTTTTTT,CASSKGQGLPGELFF,TRBV27,TRBJ2-2,NA,TRBD1
TGTGCCAGCAGCTTAACTGCAGGCAAGGACACTGAAGCTTTCTTT,CASSLTAGKDTEAFF,TRBV7-3,TRBJ1-1,NA,NA
TGTGCCAGTAGCCGGGAACCCGAAGGGGAAAAACTGTTTTTT,CASSREPEGEKLFF,TRBV19,TRBJ1-4,NA,NA
TGCGCCAGCAGCCGGGGGGTCGGGGCCTACGAGCAGTACTTC,CASSRGVGAYEQYF,TRBV5-1,TRBJ2-7,NA,TRBD2
TGTGCCAGCAGCGCCCCCGGGACAGGGGATGAAAAACTGTTTTTT,CASSAPGTGDEKLFF,TRBV7-9,TRBJ1-4,NA,TRBD1
TGTGCCAGCAGCCCTCGAGGACAGCGAGAACCCTTAGGGGCAGATACGCAGTATTTT,CASSPRGQREPLGADTQYF,TRBV7-2,TRBJ2-3,NA,NA
TGTGCCAGCAGCCAACAGGGTTCTGGAAACACCATATATTTT,CASSQQGSGNTIYF,TRBV11-3,TRBJ1-3,NA,NA
TGTGCCAGCAGCCCCTCGGGGGGGCCCAACAATGAGCAGTTCTTC,CASSPSGGPNNEQFF,TRBV9,TRBJ2-1,NA,TRBD2
TGTGCCAGTAGTATAGATCTTGGCCCGCGGGAGCAGTTCTTC,CASSIDLGPREQFF,TRBV19,TRBJ2-1,once,NA
TGTGCCAGCAGTATCCAGAACACTGAAGCTTTCTTT,CASSIQNTEAFF,TRBV19,TRBJ1-1,NA,NA
TGTGCCAGCAGTTCAGCTCGGGGGGCCGCTTACAATGAGCAGTTCTTC,CASSSARGAAYNEQFF,TRBV27,TRBJ2-1,NA,NA
TGTGCCACGTTGGGCAGGGGGGTGGATACGCAGTATTTT,CATLGRGVDTQYF,TRBV7-9,TRBJ2-3,NA,NA
TGTGCCAGCAGCTCCGGGACAGGGGTCAATCAGCCCCAGCATTTT,CASSSGTGVNQPQHF,TRBV7-8,TRBJ1-5,NA,TRBD1
TGTGCCAGCAGCTTAGAGCGGACTAACACCGGGGAGCTGTTTTTT,CASSLERTNTGELFF,TRBV7-9,TRBJ2-2,NA,NA
TGTGCCAGCGGTGAACAGGGATATGAGCAGTTCTTC,CASGEQGYEQFF,TRBV2,TRBJ2-1,NA,NA
TGTGCCTGGAGTGCCGATATAACTAGGACAGGGGGCGTTCGGAAACTGTTTTTT,CAWSADITRTGGVRKLFF,TRBV30,TRBJ1-4,NA,TRBD1
TGTGCCAGCAGTGAGGAGACAGGGGGACCCCAGCATTTT,CASSEETGGPQHF,TRBV6-4,TRBJ1-5,NA,TRBD1
TGTGCCAGCAGTGAAAGACAGGGGGCACACTACGAGCAGTACTTC,CASSERQGAHYEQYF,TRBV2,TRBJ2-7,NA,TRBD1